What follows is one T cell receptor beta chain and its context. Its antigen remains unknown. V was trimmed by 2 bases and J by 4 bases, leaving 9 bases between them. The CDR3 length is 15 residues. The germline CDR1 and CDR2 sequences are MNHEY and SMNVEV (reference sequence). Presence of unique molecular identifiers characterized the TCR beta cDNA libraries. TCRdb processed the PCR reads anew with MiXCR; each CDR3 protein has one entry. The data hold around 400,000 distinct CDR3 sequences, with roughly 36% observed a single time. The sample is drawn from a study of post-analysis software for immune sequencing data. Study results and limitations: The study found TRBV5-6, TRBV5-1 and TRBV20-1 among five TRBV segments more frequent in patients than controls.

What was sequenced was blood. V and J are TRBV27 and TRBJ2-6; a possible D gene is TRBD1 (5 bases). This clonotype was obtained from a girl between 10 and 17 years old with multiple sclerosis. The CDR3 sequence: CASSLEGVGANVLTF. CDR3 coding DNA: TGTGCCAGCAGTTTAGAAGGGGTGGGGGCCAACGTCCTGACTTTC. The complete variable domain, with remaining parts taken from reference TRBV27 and TRBJ2-6, reads EAQVTQNPRYLITVTGKKLTVTCSQNMNHEYMSWYRQDPGLGLRQIYYSMNVEVTDKGDVPEGYKVSRKEKRNFPLILESPSPNQTSLYFCASSLEGVGANVLTFGAGSRLTVL.